These 16 T cell receptor beta chains came from one sample sequenced in a study of blood T cell repertoires in COVID-19 (dated by TCRdb to about 2020). Library preparation used the immunoSEQ multiplex PCR assay. Imported from immuneACCESS, the table was reduced by TCRdb to in-frame sequences with V and J called. These copies leave out some clones; in studies compared against another copy, an unresolved V gene accounts for under half, and the cause of the remainder is not known. The sample yields around 130,000 clones; about four fifths were counted once. The top ten clones comprise 1.4% to 1.5% of the sample. The sample comprised peripheral blood. Receptor source: a man aged 55 to 69 with acute or convalescent COVID-19.

V gene TRBV5-6 combines with J gene TRBJ2-3; 7 nucleotides line up with TRBD2. The CDR3 spans 17 residues. The junction had 8 bases not matched to a gene; V was cut back by 0 bases and J by 1 base. Germline V gene sequence: CDR1 SGHDT, CDR2 YYEEEE. The CDR3 loop is CASSLDRLAGGTDTQYF. The CDR3 coding sequence is TGTGCCAGCAGCTTGGACCGGCTGGCGGGGGGCACAGATACGCAGTATTTT.

The chain joins TRBV19 to TRBJ2-1; TRBD2 might be the D (6 bases). V lost 7 bases and J 7 bases, leaving 20 bases between the germline ends. Per the germline V gene, CDR1 is LNHDA and CDR2 is SQIVND (reference sequence). The CDR3 is made up of 15 amino acids. The CDR3 sequence is CASTLGGLPRNEQFF. CDR3 sequence (DNA): TGTGCCAGTACCCTGGGGGGACTCCCCCGTAATGAGCAGTTCTTC.

V gene TRBV5-1 combines with J gene TRBJ2-3; TRBD1 is a possible D gene (5 bases). The germline V and J ends were trimmed by 3 bases and 4 bases, with 12 bases remaining between them. CDR1 is SGHRS and CDR2 is YFSETQ in the germline V gene. CDR3 size: 14 residues. The CDR3 DNA reads as TGCGCCAGCAGCTGGGTATCCAGGGCAGATACGCAGTATTTT. Residues: CASSWVSRADTQYF. Combining the CDR3 with reference TRBV5-1 and TRBJ2-3 gives the whole variable domain KAGVTQTPRYLIKTRGQQVTLSCSPISGHRSVSWYQQTPGQGLQFLFEYFSETQRNKGNFPGRFSGRQFSNSRSEMNVSTLELGDSALYLCASSWVSRADTQYFGPGTRLTVL.

The genes are TRBV5-1 and TRBJ2-7; no clear D gene. Germline V lookup: CDR1 SGHRS, CDR2 YFSETQ. Trimming pared 1 base from V and 4 bases from J, leaving 6 bases between. The CDR3 is 12 residues long. The CDR3 here is CASSLSQYEQYF. The DNA of the CDR3 is TGCGCCAGCAGCTTGTCGCAGTACGAGCAGTACTTC.

The rearrangement joins TRBV5-1 to TRBJ1-6, with D possibly TRBD1 on 5 matching bases. V shed 3 bases and J shed 6 bases, with 13 bases lying between them. Germline V lookup: CDR1 SGHRS, CDR2 YFSETQ. The CDR3 extends over 15 amino acids. The CDR3 loop is CASSSRGAVNSPLHF. The CDR3, as DNA: TGCGCCAGCAGCTCCCGTGGGGCCGTTAATTCACCCCTCCACTTT.

The V and J genes are TRBV18 and TRBJ1-1; no clear D. V lost 3 bases to trimming and J lost 5 bases, with 7 bases between them. This CDR3 contains 12 residues. Looked up from germline, CDR1 is KGHSH and CDR2 is LQKENI. CDR3 in DNA: TGTGCCAGCTCACCTCCCGGGACTGAAGCTTTCTTT. Translation: CASSPPGTEAFF.

The chain carries TRBV20-1 and TRBJ2-7, with a weak D call TRBD1 (6 bases). The CDR3 sequence is 15 residues long. CDR1 is DFQATT, CDR2 SNEGSKA, per germline (reference sequence). V lost 3 bases, J lost 4 bases, and 19 bases lay in between. CDR3 coding DNA: TGCAGTGCTAGTAGGGGGAGCATCCAGGGATACGAGCAGTACTTC. It is translated as CSASRGSIQGYEQYF.

This clone was counted a few times. This chain links TRBV7-9 with TRBJ2-3; TRBD2 aligns across 9 bases. Looked up from germline, CDR1 is SEHNR and CDR2 is FQNEAQ (reference sequence). V was clipped by 5 bases and J by 4 bases; unmatched bases: 10. The CDR3 has 16 residues. The CDR3 DNA follows: TGTGCCAGCAGCGGCGGGACTAGCTCGCGGGCAGATACGCAGTATTTT. This codes for CASSGGTSSRADTQYF.

The chain has TRBV18 and TRBJ1-1; TRBD1 might be the D (6 bases). V was cut by 3 bases and J by 0 bases, with 8 bases left in between. The CDR3 sequence is 14 residues long. Germline V lookup: CDR1 KGHSH, CDR2 LQKENI. Written as DNA, the CDR3 is TGTGCCAGCTCACCTACAGGGTTGAACACTGAAGCTTTCTTT. Protein sequence: CASSPTGLNTEAFF.

The rearrangement links TRBV10-3 to TRBJ2-3; possibly TRBD1 for D (5 bases). Trimming pared 3 bases from V and 1 base from J, leaving 14 bases between. The V gene's germline CDR1 is ENHRY and CDR2 SYGVKD. This CDR3 spans 16 amino acids. The CDR3 bases are TGTGCCATCAGTGACGGCAGGGCTTCTGGCACAGATACGCAGTATTTT. Protein product: CAISDGRASGTDTQYF.

The chain is built from TRBV20-1 and TRBJ1-1; the match to TRBD1 covers 12 bases. The CDR3 runs to 16 residues. Germline V lookup: CDR1 DFQATT, CDR2 SNEGSKA (reference sequence). With V trimmed by 3 bases and J by 4 bases, 9 bases remained unmatched. The CDR3 protein is CSASLGTGGAGTEAFF. The CDR3 DNA follows: TGCAGTGCTAGTTTAGGGACAGGGGGCGCGGGCACTGAAGCTTTCTTT.

V and J are TRBV27 and TRBJ2-5; 11 bases are shared with TRBD2. Germline CDR1 reads MNHEY; CDR2 reads SMNVEV (reference sequence). CDR3 length: 15 residues. V lost 5 bases, J lost 2 bases, and 4 bases stayed unmatched. The CDR3 sequence: CASSTRLAGQETQYF. CDR3 coding DNA: TGTGCCAGCAGTACACGACTAGCGGGACAAGAGACCCAGTACTTC.

This clone was seen only a few times. The CDR3 is CASSDQGGNQPQHF. CDR3 sequence (DNA): TGTGCCAGCAGTGATCAGGGAGGGAATCAGCCCCAGCATTTT. The chain is built from TRBV6-1 and TRBJ1-5; D is possibly TRBD1 (5 bases). V was cut by 3 bases and J by 4 bases, with 10 bases left in between. The CDR3 has 14 amino acids. Germline values: CDR1 MNHNS, CDR2 SASEGT.

The rearrangement links TRBV5-1 to TRBJ2-3; D gene ambiguous. Germline assignment: CDR1 SGHRS and CDR2 YFSETQ. The CDR3 is 16 amino acids. Trimming cost V 0 bases and J 5 bases, with 16 bases left between them. The CDR3 reads CASSLAEDVRRDTQYF. The CDR3 DNA reads as TGCGCCAGCAGCTTGGCCGAAGACGTCCGGAGAGATACGCAGTATTTT.

The chain carries TRBV15 and TRBJ2-5; D not certain. Germline lookup yields CDR1 LNHNV and CDR2 YYDKDF (reference sequence). With 1 base removed from V and 2 bases from J, the gap between germline ends came to 14 bases. CDR3 length: 16 amino acids. For the CDR3, the DNA is TGTGCCACCAGCAGAGTGCTTCGCGCCGGGCAAGAGACCCAGTACTTC. Translating gives CATSRVLRAGQETQYF.

The rearrangement joins TRBV9 to TRBJ1-2, with D uncertain. V was pared by 0 bases and J by 4 bases, with 10 bases between. Germline lookup yields CDR1 SGDLS and CDR2 YYNGEE. The CDR3 is 14 amino acids. The DNA of the CDR3 is TGTGCCAGCAGCGTAGAGGGAGGGAGCTATGGCTACACCTTC. As protein: CASSVEGGSYGYTF.